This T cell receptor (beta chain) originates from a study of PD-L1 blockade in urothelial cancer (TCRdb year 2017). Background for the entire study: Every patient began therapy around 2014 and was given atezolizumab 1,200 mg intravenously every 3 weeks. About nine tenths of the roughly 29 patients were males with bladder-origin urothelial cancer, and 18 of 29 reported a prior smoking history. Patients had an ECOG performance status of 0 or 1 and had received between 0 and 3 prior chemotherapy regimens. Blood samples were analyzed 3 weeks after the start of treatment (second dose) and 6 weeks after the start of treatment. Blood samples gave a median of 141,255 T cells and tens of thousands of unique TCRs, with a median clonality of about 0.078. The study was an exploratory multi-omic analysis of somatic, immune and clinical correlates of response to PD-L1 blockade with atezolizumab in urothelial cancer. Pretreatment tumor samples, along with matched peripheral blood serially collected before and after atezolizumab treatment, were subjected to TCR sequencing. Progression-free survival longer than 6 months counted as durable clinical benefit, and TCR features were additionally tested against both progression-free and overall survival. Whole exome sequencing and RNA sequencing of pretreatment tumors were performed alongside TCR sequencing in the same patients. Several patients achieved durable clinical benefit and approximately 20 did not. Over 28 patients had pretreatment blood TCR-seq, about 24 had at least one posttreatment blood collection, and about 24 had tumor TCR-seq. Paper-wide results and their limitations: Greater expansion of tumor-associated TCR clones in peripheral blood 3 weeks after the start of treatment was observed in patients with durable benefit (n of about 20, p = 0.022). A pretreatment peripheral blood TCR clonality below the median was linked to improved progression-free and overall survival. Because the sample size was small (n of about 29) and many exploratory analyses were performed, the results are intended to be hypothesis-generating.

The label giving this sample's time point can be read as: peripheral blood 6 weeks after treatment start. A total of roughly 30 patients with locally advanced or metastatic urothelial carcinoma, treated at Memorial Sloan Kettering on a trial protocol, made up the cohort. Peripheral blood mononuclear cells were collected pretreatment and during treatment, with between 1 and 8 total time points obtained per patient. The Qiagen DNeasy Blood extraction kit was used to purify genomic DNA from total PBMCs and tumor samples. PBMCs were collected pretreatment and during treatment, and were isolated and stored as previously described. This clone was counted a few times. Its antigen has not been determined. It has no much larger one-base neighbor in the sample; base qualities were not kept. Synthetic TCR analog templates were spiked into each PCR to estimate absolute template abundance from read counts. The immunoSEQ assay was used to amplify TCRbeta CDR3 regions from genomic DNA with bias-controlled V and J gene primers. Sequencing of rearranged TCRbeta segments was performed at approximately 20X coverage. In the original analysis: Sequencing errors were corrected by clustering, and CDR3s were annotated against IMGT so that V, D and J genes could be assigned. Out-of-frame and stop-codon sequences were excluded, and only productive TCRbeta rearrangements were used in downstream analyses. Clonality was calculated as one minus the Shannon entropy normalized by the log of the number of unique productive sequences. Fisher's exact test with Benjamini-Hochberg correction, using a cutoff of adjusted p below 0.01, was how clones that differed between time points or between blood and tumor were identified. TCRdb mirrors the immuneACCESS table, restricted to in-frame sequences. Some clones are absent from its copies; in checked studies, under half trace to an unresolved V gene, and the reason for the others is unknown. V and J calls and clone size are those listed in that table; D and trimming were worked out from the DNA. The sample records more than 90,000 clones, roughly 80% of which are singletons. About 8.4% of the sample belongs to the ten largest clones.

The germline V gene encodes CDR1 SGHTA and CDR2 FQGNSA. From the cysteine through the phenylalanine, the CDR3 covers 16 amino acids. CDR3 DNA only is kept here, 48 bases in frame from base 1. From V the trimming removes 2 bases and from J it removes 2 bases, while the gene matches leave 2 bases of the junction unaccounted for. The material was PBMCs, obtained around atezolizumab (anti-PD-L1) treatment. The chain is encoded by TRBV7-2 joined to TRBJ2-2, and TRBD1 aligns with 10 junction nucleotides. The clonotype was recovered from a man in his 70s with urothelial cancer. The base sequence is TGTGCCAGCAGCTTAACGACAGGGGGCAACACCGGGGAGCTGTTTTTT. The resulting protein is CASSLTTGGNTGELFF.